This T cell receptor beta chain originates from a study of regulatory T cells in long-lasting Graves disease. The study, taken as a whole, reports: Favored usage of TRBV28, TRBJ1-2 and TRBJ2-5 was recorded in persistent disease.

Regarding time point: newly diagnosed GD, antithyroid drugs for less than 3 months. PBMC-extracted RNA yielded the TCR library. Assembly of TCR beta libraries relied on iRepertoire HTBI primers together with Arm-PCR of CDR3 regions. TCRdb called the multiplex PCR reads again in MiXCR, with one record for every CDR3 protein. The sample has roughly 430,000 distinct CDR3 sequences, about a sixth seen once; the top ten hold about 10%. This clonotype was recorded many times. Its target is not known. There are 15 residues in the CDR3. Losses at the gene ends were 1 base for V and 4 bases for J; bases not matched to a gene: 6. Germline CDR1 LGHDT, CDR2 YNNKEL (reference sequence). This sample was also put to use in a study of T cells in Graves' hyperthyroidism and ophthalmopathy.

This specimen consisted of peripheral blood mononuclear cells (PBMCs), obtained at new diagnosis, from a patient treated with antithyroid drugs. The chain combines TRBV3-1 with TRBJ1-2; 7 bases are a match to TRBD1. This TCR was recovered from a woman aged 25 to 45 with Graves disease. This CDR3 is CASSQGGGGGYGYTF. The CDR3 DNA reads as TGTGCCAGCAGCCAAGGTGGAGGGGGCGGCTATGGCTACACCTTC.